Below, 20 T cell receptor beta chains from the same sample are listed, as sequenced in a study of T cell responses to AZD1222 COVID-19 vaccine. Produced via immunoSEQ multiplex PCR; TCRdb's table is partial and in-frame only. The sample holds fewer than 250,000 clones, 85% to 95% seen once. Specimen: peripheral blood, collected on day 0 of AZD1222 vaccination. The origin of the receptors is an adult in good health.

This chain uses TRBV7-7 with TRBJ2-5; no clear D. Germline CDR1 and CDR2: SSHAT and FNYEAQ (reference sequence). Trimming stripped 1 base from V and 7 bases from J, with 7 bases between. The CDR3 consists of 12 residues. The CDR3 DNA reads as TGTGCCAGCAGCTTAGACCAGCGGACCCAGTACTTC. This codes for CASSLDQRTQYF.

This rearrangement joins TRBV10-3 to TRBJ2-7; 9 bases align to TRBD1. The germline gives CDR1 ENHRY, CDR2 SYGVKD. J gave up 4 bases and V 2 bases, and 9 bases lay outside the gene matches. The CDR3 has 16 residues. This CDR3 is CAISEAAGTGFYEQYF. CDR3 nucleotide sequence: TGTGCCATCAGTGAGGCCGCCGGGACAGGGTTTTACGAGCAGTACTTC.

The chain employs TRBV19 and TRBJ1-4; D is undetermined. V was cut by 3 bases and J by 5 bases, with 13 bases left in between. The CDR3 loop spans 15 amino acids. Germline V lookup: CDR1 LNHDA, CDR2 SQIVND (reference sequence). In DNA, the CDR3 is TGTGCCAGTAGTATGGTCAACACATTGAATGAAAAACTGTTTTTT. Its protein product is CASSMVNTLNEKLFF. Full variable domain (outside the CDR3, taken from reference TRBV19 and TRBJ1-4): DGGITQSPKYLFRKEGQNVTLSCEQNLNHDAMYWYRQDPGQGLRLIYYSQIVNDFQKGDIAEGYSVSREKKESFPLTVTSAQKNPTAFYLCASSMVNTLNEKLFFGSGTQLSVL.

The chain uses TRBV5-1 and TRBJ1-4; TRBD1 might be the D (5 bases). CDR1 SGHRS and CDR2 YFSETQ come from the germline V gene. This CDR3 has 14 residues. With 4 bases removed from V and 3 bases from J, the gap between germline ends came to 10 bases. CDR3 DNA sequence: TGCGCCAGCAGCGAACAGGCTTCTAATGAAAAACTGTTTTTT. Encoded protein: CASSEQASNEKLFF.

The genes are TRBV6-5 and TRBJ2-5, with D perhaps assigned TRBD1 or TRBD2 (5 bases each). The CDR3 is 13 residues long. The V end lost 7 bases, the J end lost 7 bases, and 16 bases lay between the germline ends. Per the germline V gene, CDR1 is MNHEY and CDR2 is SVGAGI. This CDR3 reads CASIKQEAWTQYF. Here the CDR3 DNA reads TGTGCCAGCATCAAACAGGAGGCGTGGACCCAGTACTTC.

The CDR3 region is CASSGGTGRANYGYTF. The CDR3 DNA reads as TGTGCCAGCAGCGGAGGGACAGGGCGAGCTAACTATGGCTACACCTTC. V is TRBV7-2 and J is TRBJ1-2; 9 nucleotides match TRBD1. Germline V gives CDR1 SGHTA, CDR2 FQGNSA. This CDR3 contains 16 residues. The J segment lost 0 bases and the V segment lost 5 bases, leaving 7 bases of the junction unmatched.

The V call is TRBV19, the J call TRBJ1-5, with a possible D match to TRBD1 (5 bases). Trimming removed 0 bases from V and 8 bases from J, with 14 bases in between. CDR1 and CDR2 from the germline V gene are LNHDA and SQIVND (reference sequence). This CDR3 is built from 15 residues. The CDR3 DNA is TGTGCCAGTAGTATAGATTCAGGGACTTCAAAGCCCCAGCATTTT. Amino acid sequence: CASSIDSGTSKPQHF.

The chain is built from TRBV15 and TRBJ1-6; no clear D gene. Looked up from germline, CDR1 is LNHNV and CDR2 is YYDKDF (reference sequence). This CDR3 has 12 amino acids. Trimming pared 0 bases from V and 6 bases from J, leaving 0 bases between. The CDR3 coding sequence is TGTGCCACCAGCAGAGATAATTCACCCCTCCACTTT. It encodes CATSRDNSPLHF. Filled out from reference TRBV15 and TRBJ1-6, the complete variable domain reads DAMVIQNPRYQVTQFGKPVTLSCSQTLNHNVMYWYQQKSSQAPKLLFHYYDKDFNNEADTPDNFQSRRPNTSFCFLDIRSPGLGDTAMYLCATSRDNSPLHFGNGTRLTVT.

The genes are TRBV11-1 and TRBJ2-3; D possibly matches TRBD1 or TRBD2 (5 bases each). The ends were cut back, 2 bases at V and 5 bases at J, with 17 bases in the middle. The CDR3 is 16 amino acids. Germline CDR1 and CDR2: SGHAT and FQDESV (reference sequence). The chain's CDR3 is CASSLRSGDLGDTQYF. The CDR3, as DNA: TGTGCCAGCAGCTTACGGAGTGGGGACCTTGGAGATACGCAGTATTTT.

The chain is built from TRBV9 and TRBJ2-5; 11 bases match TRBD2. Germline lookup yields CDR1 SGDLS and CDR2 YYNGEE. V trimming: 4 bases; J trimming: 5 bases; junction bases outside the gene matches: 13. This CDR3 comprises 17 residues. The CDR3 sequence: CASSPRGSGGVGETQYF. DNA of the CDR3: TGTGCCAGCAGCCCCCGGGGTAGCGGGGGGGTGGGGGAGACCCAGTACTTC. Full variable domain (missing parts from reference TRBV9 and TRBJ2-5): DSGVTQTPKHLITATGQRVTLRCSPRSGDLSVYWYQQSLDQGLQFLIQYYNGEERAKGNILERFSAQQFPDLHSELNLSSLELGDSALYFCASSPRGSGGVGETQYFGPGTRLLVL.

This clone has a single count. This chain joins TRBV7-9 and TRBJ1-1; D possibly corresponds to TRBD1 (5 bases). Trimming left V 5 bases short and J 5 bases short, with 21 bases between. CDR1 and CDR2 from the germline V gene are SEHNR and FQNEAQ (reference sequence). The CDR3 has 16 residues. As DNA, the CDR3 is TGTGCCAGCAGCATCCTAAATACGGGGGATCGAACTGAAGCTTTCTTT. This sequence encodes CASSILNTGDRTEAFF.

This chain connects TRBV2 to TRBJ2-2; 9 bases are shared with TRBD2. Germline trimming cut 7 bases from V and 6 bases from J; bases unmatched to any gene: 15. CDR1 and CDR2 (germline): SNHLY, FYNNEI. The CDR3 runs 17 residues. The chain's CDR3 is CASTNRWGGGASGELFF. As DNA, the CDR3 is TGTGCCAGCACCAACCGCTGGGGCGGGGGGGCCTCCGGGGAGCTGTTTTTT.

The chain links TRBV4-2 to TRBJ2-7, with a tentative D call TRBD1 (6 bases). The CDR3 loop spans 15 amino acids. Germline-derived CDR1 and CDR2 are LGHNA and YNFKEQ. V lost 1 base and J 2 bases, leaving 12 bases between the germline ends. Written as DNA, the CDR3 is TGTGCCAGCAGCCAAGGGGGGCAAGGGCCCTACGAGCAGTACTTC. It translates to CASSQGGQGPYEQYF.

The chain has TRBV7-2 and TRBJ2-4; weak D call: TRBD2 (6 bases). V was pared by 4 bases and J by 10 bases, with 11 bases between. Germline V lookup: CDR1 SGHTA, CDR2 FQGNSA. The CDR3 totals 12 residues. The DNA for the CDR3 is TGTGCCAGCAGCTCGGGGGACGCGATTCAGTACTTC. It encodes CASSSGDAIQYF. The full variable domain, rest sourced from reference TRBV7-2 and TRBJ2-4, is GAGVSQSPSNKVTEKGKDVELRCDPISGHTALYWYRQSLGQGLEFLIYFQGNSAPDKSGLPSDRFSAERTGGSVSTLTIQRTQQEDSAVYLCASSSGDAIQYFGAGTRLSVL.

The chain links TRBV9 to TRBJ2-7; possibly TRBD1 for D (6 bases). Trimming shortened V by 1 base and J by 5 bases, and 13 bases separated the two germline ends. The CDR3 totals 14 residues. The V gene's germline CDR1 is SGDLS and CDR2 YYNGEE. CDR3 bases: TGTGCCAGCAGCGTATTTCAGGGGTCGGACGAGCAGTACTTC. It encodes CASSVFQGSDEQYF.

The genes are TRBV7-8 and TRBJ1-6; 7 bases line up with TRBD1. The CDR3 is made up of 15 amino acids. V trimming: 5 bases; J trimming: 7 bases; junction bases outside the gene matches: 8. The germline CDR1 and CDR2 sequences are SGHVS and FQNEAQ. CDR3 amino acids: CASSGDRAGNSPLHF. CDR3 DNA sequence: TGTGCCAGCAGCGGCGACAGGGCGGGGAATTCACCCCTCCACTTT.

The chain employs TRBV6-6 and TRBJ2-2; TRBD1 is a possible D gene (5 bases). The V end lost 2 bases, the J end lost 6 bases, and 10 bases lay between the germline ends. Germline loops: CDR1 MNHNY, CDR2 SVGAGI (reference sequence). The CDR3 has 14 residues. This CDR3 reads CASSYAGSPGELFF. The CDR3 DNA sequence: TGTGCCAGCAGTTACGCAGGGTCCCCCGGGGAGCTGTTTTTT.

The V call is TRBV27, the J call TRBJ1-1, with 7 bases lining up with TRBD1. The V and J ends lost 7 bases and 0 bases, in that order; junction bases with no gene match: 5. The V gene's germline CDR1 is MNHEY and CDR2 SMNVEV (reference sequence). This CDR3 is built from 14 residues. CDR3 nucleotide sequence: TGTGCCAGCATCTTCAGGGGGGTGAACACTGAAGCTTTCTTT. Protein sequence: CASIFRGVNTEAFF.

The CDR3 nucleotides are TGTGCCAGCAGCCCACTAGCGGGGGGGGGTGAGCAGTTCTTC. Amino acid sequence: CASSPLAGGGEQFF. This chain uses TRBV5-4 with TRBJ2-1; 13 positions match TRBD2. V was pared by 4 bases and J by 9 bases, with 4 bases of the junction left unmatched. The CDR3 extends over 14 amino acids. CDR1 is SGHNT, CDR2 YYREEE, per germline (reference sequence).

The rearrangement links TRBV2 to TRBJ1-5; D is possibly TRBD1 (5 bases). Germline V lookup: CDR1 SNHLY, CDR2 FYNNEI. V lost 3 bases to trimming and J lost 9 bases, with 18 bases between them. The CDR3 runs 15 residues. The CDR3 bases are TGTGCCAGCAGTGATAGGGAGGGACTCCTTGGGCCCCAGCATTTT. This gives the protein CASSDREGLLGPQHF.